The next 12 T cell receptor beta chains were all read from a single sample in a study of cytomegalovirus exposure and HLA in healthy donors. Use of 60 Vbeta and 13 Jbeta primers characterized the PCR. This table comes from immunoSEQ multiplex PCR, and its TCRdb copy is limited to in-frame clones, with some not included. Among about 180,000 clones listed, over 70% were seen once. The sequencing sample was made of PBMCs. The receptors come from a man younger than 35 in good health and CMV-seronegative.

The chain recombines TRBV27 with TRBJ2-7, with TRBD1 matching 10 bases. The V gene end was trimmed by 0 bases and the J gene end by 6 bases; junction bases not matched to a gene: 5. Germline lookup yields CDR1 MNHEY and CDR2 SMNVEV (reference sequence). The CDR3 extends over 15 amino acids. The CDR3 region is CASSLSGTGVSEQYF. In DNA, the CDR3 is TGTGCCAGCAGTTTATCCGGGACAGGGGTCTCCGAGCAGTACTTC.

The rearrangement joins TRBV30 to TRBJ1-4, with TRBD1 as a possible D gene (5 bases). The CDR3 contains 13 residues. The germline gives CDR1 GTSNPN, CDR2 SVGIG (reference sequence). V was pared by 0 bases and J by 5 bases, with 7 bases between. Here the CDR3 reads CAWSVRGNEKLFF. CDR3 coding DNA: TGTGCCTGGAGTGTACGGGGGAATGAAAAACTGTTTTTT.

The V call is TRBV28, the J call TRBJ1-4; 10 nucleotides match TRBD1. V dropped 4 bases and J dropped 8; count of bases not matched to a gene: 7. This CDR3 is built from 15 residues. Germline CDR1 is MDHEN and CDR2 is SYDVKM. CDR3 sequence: CASSSADRGREKLFF. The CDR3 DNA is TGTGCCAGCAGTTCCGCGGACAGGGGGAGGGAAAAACTGTTTTTT.

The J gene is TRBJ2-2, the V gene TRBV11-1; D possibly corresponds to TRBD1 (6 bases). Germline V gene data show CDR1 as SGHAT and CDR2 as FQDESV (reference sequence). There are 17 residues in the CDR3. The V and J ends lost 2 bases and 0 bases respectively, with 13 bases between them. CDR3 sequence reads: CASSLSPDRTNTGELFF. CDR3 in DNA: TGTGCCAGCAGCTTATCTCCGGACAGAACGAACACCGGGGAGCTGTTTTTT.

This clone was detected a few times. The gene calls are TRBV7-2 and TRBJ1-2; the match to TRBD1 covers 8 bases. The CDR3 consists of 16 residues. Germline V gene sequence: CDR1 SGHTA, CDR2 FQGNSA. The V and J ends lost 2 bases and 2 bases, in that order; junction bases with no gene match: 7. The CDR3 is CASSLSWDRFNYGYTF. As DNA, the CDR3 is TGTGCCAGCAGCTTAAGCTGGGACAGGTTCAACTATGGCTACACCTTC.

The CDR3 here is CASSRQGSPSGANVLTF. The CDR3 DNA is TGCGCCAGCAGCCGACAGGGATCGCCCTCTGGGGCCAACGTCCTGACTTTC. The V gene is TRBV4-3, the J gene TRBJ2-6; 7 bases fit TRBD1. The germline V gene has CDR1 LGHNA and CDR2 YSLEER. The J segment lost 0 bases and the V segment lost 4 bases, leaving 6 bases of the junction unmatched. CDR3 length equals 17 residues.

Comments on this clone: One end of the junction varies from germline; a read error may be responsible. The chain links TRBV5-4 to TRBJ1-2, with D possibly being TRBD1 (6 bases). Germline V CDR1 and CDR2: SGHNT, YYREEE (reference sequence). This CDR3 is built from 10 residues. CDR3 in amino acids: CASPWGQRNF. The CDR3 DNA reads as TGTGCCAGCCCCTGGGGGCAACGCAACTTC.

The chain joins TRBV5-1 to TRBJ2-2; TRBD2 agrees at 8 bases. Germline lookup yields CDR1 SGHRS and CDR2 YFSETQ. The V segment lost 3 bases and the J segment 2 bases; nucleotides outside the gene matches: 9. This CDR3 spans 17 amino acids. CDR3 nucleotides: TGCGCCAGCAGCTCCGGTGGGACTAGGACTAACACCGGGGAGCTGTTTTTT. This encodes CASSSGGTRTNTGELFF.

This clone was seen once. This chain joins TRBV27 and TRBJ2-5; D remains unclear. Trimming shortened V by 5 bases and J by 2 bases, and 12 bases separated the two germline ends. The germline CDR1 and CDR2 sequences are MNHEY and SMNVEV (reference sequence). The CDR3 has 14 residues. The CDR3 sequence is CASSRPGTQETQYF. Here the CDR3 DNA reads TGTGCCAGCAGTAGGCCGGGTACACAAGAGACCCAGTACTTC.

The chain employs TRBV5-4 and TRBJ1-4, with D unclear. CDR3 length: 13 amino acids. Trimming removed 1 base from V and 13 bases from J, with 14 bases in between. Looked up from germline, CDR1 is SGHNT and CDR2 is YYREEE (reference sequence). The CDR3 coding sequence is TGTGCCAGCAGCTTGACCCCGGCGGGTCGACTGTTTTTT. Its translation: CASSLTPAGRLFF.

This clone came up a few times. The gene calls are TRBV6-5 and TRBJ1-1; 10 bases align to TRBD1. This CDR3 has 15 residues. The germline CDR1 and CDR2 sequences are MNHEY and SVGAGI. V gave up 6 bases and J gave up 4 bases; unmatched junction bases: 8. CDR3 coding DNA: TGTGCCAGCAGCCAACGACAGGGGGCAGTCACTGAAGCTTTCTTT. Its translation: CASSQRQGAVTEAFF.

The CDR3 here is CASKYFVLASEQFF. The CDR3 DNA is TGTGCCAGCAAGTATTTCGTATTAGCGTCTGAGCAGTTCTTC. This chain links TRBV19 with TRBJ2-1, with a tentative D call TRBD2 (5 bases). V lost 9 bases and J 9 bases, leaving 21 bases between the germline ends. This CDR3 has 14 amino acids. Per the germline V gene, CDR1 is LNHDA and CDR2 is SQIVND (reference sequence).